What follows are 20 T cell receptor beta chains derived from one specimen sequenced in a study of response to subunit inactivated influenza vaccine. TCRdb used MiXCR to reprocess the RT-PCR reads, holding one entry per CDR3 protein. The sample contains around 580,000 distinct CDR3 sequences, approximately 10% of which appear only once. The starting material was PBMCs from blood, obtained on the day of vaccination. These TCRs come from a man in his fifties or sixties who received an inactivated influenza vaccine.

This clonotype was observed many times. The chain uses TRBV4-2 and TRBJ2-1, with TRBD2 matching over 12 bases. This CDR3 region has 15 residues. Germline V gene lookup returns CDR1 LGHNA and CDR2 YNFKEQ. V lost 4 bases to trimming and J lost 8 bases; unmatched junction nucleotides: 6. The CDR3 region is CASSRASGRGDEQFF. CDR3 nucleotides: TGTGCCAGCAGCCGAGCTAGCGGGAGGGGGGATGAGCAGTTCTTC.

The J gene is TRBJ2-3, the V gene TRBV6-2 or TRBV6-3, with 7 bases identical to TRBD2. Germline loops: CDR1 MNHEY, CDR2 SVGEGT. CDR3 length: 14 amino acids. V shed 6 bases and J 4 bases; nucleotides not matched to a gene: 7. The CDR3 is CASRLLAISDTQYF. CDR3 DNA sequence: TGTGCCAGCAGGCTACTAGCGATCTCAGATACGCAGTATTTT.

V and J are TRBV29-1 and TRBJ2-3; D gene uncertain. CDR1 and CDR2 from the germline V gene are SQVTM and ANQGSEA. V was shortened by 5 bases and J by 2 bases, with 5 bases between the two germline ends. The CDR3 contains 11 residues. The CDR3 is CSVRITDTQYF. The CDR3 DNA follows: TGCAGCGTTCGGATCACAGATACGCAGTATTTT.

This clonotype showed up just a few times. CDR3: CASSSHAGTVSYEQYF. CDR3 bases: TGTGCCAGCAGCTCGCATGCCGGGACAGTATCCTACGAGCAGTACTTC. V usage is TRBV11-2 and J usage is TRBJ2-7; 7 bases are a match to TRBD1. Germline V CDR1 and CDR2: SGHAT, FQNNGV. CDR3 length equals 16 residues. The trim removed 4 bases at V and 1 base at J, leaving 10 bases unmatched.

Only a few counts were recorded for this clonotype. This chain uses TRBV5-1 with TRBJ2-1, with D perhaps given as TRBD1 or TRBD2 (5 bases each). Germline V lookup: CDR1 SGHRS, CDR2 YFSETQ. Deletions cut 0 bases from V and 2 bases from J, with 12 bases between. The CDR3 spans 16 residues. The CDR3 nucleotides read TGCGCCAGCAGCTTGGTTGGGGGAACGGCCTACAATGAGCAGTTCTTC. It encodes CASSLVGGTAYNEQFF.

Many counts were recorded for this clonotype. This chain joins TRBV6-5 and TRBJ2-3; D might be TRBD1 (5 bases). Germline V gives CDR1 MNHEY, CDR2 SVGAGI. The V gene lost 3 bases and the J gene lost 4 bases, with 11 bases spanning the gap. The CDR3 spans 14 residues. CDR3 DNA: TGTGCCAGCAGTTATGCAGGGTCGGCAGATACGCAGTATTTT. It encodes CASSYAGSADTQYF.

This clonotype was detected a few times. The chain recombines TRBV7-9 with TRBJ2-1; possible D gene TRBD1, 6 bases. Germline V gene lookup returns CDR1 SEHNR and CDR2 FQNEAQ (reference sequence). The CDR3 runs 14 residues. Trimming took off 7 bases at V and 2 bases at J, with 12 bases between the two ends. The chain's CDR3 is CASTFAGAYNEQFF. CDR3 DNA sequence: TGTGCCAGCACCTTTGCAGGGGCCTACAATGAGCAGTTCTTC.

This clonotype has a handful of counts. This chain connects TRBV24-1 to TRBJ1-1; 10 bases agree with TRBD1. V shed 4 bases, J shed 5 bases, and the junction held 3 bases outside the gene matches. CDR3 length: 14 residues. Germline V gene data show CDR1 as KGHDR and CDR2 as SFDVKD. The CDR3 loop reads CATSERTGGTEAFF. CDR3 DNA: TGTGCCACCAGTGAGCGGACAGGGGGGACTGAAGCTTTCTTT.

CDR3 sequence: CASRRESTGGYGYTF. In DNA form, the CDR3 reads TGTGCCAGCCGCAGGGAGTCGACAGGGGGCTATGGCTACACCTTC. The rearrangement links TRBV2 to TRBJ1-2; TRBD1 aligns across 9 bases. Germline values: CDR1 SNHLY, CDR2 FYNNEI. J gave up 4 bases and V 8 bases, and 11 bases lay outside the gene matches. This CDR3 spans 15 amino acids.

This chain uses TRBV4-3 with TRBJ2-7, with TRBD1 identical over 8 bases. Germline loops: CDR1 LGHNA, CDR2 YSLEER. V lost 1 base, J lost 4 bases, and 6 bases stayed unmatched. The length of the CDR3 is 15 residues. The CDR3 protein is CASSQVGDRGYEQYF. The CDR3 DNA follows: TGCGCCAGCAGCCAAGTGGGCGACAGGGGTTACGAGCAGTACTTC.

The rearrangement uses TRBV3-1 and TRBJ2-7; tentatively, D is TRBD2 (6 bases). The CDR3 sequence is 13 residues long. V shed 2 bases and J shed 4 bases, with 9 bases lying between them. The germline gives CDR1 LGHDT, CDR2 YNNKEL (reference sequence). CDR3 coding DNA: TGTGCCAGCAGCCAAATGACTAGTTACGAGCAGTACTTC. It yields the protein CASSQMTSYEQYF.

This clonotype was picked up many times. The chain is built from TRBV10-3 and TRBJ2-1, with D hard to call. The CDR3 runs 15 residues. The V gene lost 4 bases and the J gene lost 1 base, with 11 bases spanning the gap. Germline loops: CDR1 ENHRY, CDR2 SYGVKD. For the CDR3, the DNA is TGTGCCATCAGTGCCCGAACCTTATCCTACAATGAGCAGTTCTTC. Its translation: CAISARTLSYNEQFF.

The CDR3 loop is CSGLTPDTQYF. CDR3 DNA sequence: TGCAGCGGGCTGACCCCCGATACGCAGTATTTT. The rearrangement uses TRBV29-1 and TRBJ2-3; D is unresolved. V lost 7 bases, J lost 6 bases, and 11 bases lay in between. In germline, CDR1 is SQVTM, CDR2 ANQGSEA. CDR3 size: 11 residues.

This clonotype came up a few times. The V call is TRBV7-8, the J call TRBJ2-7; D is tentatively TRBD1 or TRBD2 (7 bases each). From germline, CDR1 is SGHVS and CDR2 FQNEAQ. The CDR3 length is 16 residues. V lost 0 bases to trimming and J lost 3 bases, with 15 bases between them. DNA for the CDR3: TGTGCCAGCAGCTTAGCGCTGGGGAGGGGGCACTACGAGCAGTACTTC. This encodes CASSLALGRGHYEQYF.

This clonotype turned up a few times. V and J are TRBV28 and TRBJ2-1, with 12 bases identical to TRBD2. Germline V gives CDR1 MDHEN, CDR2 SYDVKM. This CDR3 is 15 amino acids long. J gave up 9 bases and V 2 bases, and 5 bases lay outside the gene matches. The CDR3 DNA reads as TGTGCCAGCAGTTTACTAGCGGGAGGGCCTGGTGAGCAGTTCTTC. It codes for CASSLLAGGPGEQFF. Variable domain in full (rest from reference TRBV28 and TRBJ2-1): DVKVTQSSRYLVKRTGEKVFLECVQDMDHENMFWYRQDPGLGLRLIYFSYDVKMKEKGDIPEGYSVSREKKERFSLILESASTNQTSMYLCASSLLAGGPGEQFFGPGTRLTVL.

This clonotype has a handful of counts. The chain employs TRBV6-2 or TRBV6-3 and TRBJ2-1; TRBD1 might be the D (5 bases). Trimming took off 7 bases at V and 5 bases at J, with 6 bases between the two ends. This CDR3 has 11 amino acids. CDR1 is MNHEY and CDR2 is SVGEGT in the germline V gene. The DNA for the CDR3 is TGTGCCAGCAAGACAGACAATGAGCAGTTCTTC. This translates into CASKTDNEQFF.

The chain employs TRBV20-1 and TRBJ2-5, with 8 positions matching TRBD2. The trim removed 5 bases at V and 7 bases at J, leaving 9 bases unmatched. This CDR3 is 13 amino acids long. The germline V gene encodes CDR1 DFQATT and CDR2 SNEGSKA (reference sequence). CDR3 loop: CSAPTGGLMTQYF. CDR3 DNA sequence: TGCAGTGCTCCAACGGGGGGGCTAATGACCCAGTACTTC.

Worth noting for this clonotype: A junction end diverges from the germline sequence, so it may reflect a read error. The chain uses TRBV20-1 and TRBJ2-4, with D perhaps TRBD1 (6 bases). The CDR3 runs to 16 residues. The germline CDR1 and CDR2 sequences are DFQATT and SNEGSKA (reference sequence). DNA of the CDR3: TGCTGTGCTAGAGGATCTGGGGGCGCCGCCAAAAACATTCAGTACTTC. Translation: CCARGSGGAAKNIQYF.

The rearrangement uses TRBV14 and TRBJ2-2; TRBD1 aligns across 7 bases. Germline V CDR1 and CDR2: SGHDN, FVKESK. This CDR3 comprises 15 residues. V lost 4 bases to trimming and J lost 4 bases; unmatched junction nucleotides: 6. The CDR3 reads CASSRITGATGELFF. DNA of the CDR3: TGTGCCAGCAGCCGAATCACAGGGGCCACCGGGGAGCTGTTTTTT.

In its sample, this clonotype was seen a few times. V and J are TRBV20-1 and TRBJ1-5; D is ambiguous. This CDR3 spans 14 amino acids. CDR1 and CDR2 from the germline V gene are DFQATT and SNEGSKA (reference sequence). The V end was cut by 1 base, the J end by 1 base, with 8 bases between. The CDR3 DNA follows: TGCAGTGCTAGAGGGCGGAGGAGCAATCAGCCCCAGCATTTT. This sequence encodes CSARGRRSNQPQHF.